Listed here are 18 T cell receptor beta chains from one sample, sequenced in a study of shared clonotypes between healthy human individuals. The method was immunoSEQ multiplex PCR; TCRdb's version includes in-frame clones alone and lacks a portion of them. Of roughly 2,000,000 clones listed, roughly 95% were seen once; the top ten hold around 1.7%. Terminally differentiated effector memory CD45RA+ cells were excluded by CCR7 positive selection of CD45RO-negative cells. The sequencing sample was made of naive CD8+ T cells from PBMCs. Receptor source: a man between 18 and 35 years old in good health. Some clones in this sample may be carry-over from other donors' samples.

This chain joins TRBV5-6 and TRBJ2-2; a weak D match, TRBD2 (6 bases). CDR3 size: 16 residues. CDR1 SGHDT and CDR2 YYEEEE come from the germline V gene. V was shortened by 1 base and J by 1 base, with 11 bases between the two germline ends. CDR3 sequence: CASSLLGGMNTGELFF. The CDR3 nucleotides read TGTGCCAGCAGCTTGCTGGGCGGGATGAACACCGGGGAGCTGTTTTTT.

This chain links TRBV27 with TRBJ1-3; D unresolved. Trimming shortened V by 5 bases and J by 4 bases, and 21 bases separated the two germline ends. The germline CDR1 and CDR2 sequences are MNHEY and SMNVEV (reference sequence). The CDR3 is made up of 17 amino acids. The CDR3 region has the DNA TGTGCCAGCAGTCCCCTGACCGCTCTTGGCCCCGGAAACACCATATATTTT. Its protein is CASSPLTALGPGNTIYF.

As to this clone: Within the sample, other DNA sequences also encode this same CDR3. The CDR3 sequence is CSVVGSSYEQYF. DNA of the CDR3: TGCAGCGTTGTCGGCAGCTCCTACGAGCAGTACTTC. This rearrangement joins TRBV29-1 to TRBJ2-7; D unresolved. The CDR3 contains 12 residues. Germline CDR1 SQVTM, CDR2 ANQGSEA. V dropped 4 bases and J dropped 0 bases, with 7 bases sitting between them.

This sequence joins TRBV9 and TRBJ2-7, with 15 bases that match TRBD2. This CDR3 comprises 17 residues. V lost 4 bases, J lost 7 bases, and 12 bases stayed unmatched. CDR1 and CDR2 from the germline V gene are SGDLS and YYNGEE. The CDR3 bases are TGTGCCAGCAGCCCTCGGGGACTAGCGGGAGGTCGAGCGGAGCAGTACTTC. Amino acid sequence: CASSPRGLAGGRAEQYF. The entire variable domain, with the rest obtained from reference TRBV9 and TRBJ2-7, is as follows: DSGVTQTPKHLITATGQRVTLRCSPRSGDLSVYWYQQSLDQGLQFLIQYYNGEERAKGNILERFSAQQFPDLHSELNLSSLELGDSALYFCASSPRGLAGGRAEQYFGPGTRLTVT.

The table lists this clone with a count of one. The chain has TRBV19 and TRBJ1-3, with D unresolved. The CDR3 contains 15 residues. CDR1 and CDR2 from the germline V gene are LNHDA and SQIVND (reference sequence). Trimming shortened V by 4 bases and J by 0 bases, and 10 bases separated the two germline ends. The CDR3: CASSSRPLSGNTIYF. The CDR3 coding sequence is TGTGCCAGTAGTAGCCGACCGCTCTCTGGAAACACCATATATTTT.

The J gene is TRBJ1-6, the V gene TRBV4-1; 7 bases agree with TRBD1. The CDR3 loop spans 15 amino acids. V dropped 4 bases and J dropped 6; count of bases not matched to a gene: 6. Germline CDR1 MGHRA, CDR2 YSYEKL. CDR3 in DNA: TGCGCCAGCAGCCCCCGAGGGGGCGGTAATTCACCCCTCCACTTT. Translation: CASSPRGGGNSPLHF.

V and J are TRBV2 and TRBJ2-3, with 9 positions matching TRBD2. Germline V gene lookup returns CDR1 SNHLY and CDR2 FYNNEI. V trimming: 3 bases; J trimming: 1 base; junction bases outside the gene matches: 2. This CDR3 is 15 amino acids long. The CDR3 bases are TGTGCCAGCAGTGATCCTAGCGGGGGCACAGATACGCAGTATTTT. Its translation is CASSDPSGGTDTQYF.

The genes are TRBV11-2 and TRBJ2-4, with D uncertain. Germline V gene sequence: CDR1 SGHAT, CDR2 FQNNGV. V lost 5 bases, J lost 7 bases, and 6 bases lay in between. CDR3 length: 11 residues. The CDR3 spells CASSIRNIQYF. In DNA, the CDR3 is TGTGCCAGCAGCATCAGGAACATTCAGTACTTC.

This chain joins TRBV7-8 and TRBJ1-1; TRBD1 might be the D (6 bases). Looked up from germline, CDR1 is SGHVS and CDR2 is FQNEAQ. CDR3 length: 17 residues. Trimming cost V 1 base and J 5 bases, with 20 bases left between them. CDR3 residues: CASSLGVGAVAVTEAFF. The CDR3 DNA follows: TGTGCCAGCAGCTTAGGGGTGGGGGCGGTCGCTGTAACTGAAGCTTTCTTT.

This sequence joins TRBV6-5 and TRBJ2-1; possible D gene TRBD1, 5 bases. The CDR3 sequence is 12 residues long. Germline V CDR1 and CDR2: MNHEY, SVGAGI. The germline V and J ends were trimmed by 5 bases and 4 bases, with 6 bases remaining between them. CDR3 amino acids: CASSDRYNEQFF. The CDR3 region has the DNA TGTGCCAGCAGTGACAGATACAATGAGCAGTTCTTC.

This chain links TRBV28 with TRBJ2-4; 9 nucleotides align to TRBD1. The length of the CDR3 is 12 residues. V lost 3 bases, J lost 15 bases, and 6 bases stayed unmatched. Germline V lookup: CDR1 MDHEN, CDR2 SYDVKM. The CDR3 loop reads CASSFTGGPRYF. The CDR3 nucleotides read TGTGCCAGCAGTTTCACAGGGGGCCCACGGTACTTC.

The chain employs TRBV7-6 and TRBJ1-1; 7 positions agree with TRBD1. Germline loops: CDR1 SGHVS, CDR2 FNYEAQ. The V gene end was trimmed by 6 bases and the J gene end by 11 bases; junction bases not matched to a gene: 18. There are 15 residues in the CDR3. CDR3 amino acids: CASSSTTGGGGKAFF. The CDR3 coding sequence is TGTGCCAGCAGTTCCACAACCGGAGGGGGCGGGAAGGCTTTCTTT. Complete variable domain (other parts from reference TRBV7-6 and TRBJ1-1): GAGVSQSPRYKVTKRGQDVALRCDPISGHVSLYWYRQALGQGPEFLTYFNYEAQQDKSGLPNDRFSAERPEGSISTLTIQRTEQRDSAMYRCASSSTTGGGGKAFFGQGTRLTVV.

This clone was counted a few times. The sample contains more than one DNA sequence encoding this CDR3. V is TRBV5-6 and J is TRBJ2-7; 11 bases are a match to TRBD2. In germline, CDR1 is SGHDT, CDR2 YYEEEE. The CDR3 extends over 15 amino acids. V was pared by 0 bases and J by 3 bases, with 2 bases of the junction left unmatched. The CDR3 DNA reads TGTGCCAGCAGCTTGGGGGGGACTAGCGGCTACGAGCAGTACTTC. It yields the protein CASSLGGTSGYEQYF.

V and J are TRBV6-1 and TRBJ1-5; 7 bases agree with TRBD1. The CDR3 is 15 residues long. Trimming at V came to 7 bases and at J to 1 base, leaving 7 bases not matched to a gene. The germline V gene encodes CDR1 MNHNS and CDR2 SASEGT. The CDR3 is CASIKRTGSNQPQHF. For the CDR3, the DNA is TGTGCCAGCATTAAAAGGACAGGAAGCAATCAGCCCCAGCATTTT.

This chain joins TRBV20-1 and TRBJ2-5; a weak D match, TRBD2 (6 bases). The CDR3 extends over 11 amino acids. V was clipped by 7 bases and J by 9 bases, with 15 bases between them. Germline V gives CDR1 DFQATT, CDR2 SNEGSKA (reference sequence). In DNA form, the CDR3 reads TGCAGTGTTTCGGAGGGCCCGTCCCAGTACTTC. This translates into CSVSEGPSQYF.

About this clone: Other DNA sequences in this sample translate to the same CDR3. The chain links TRBV27 to TRBJ2-1; D is possibly TRBD2 (5 bases). CDR1 and CDR2 from the germline V gene are MNHEY and SMNVEV (reference sequence). Between the trimmed V and J ends, which lost 2 bases and 7 bases, there was a span of 9 bases. The CDR3 extends over 13 amino acids. CDR3 coding DNA: TGTGCCAGCAGTTTAATAAGAGGGAATGAGCAGTTCTTC. This sequence encodes CASSLIRGNEQFF.

V is TRBV28 and J is TRBJ2-7; a weak D match, TRBD1 (6 bases). This CDR3 spans 15 amino acids. Trimming shortened V by 3 bases and J by 2 bases, and 14 bases separated the two germline ends. The germline V gene encodes CDR1 MDHEN and CDR2 SYDVKM. CDR3 region: CASSLGWDKAYEQYF. DNA of the CDR3: TGTGCCAGCAGTTTGGGGTGGGACAAGGCCTACGAGCAGTACTTC.

The chain joins TRBV7-8 to TRBJ2-7; 7 nucleotides agree with TRBD1. The CDR3 has 15 amino acids. CDR1 and CDR2 (germline): SGHVS, FQNEAQ. With V trimmed by 2 bases and J by 3 bases, 7 bases remained unmatched. CDR3 nucleotides: TGTGCCAGCAGCTTAAGGGGATCAGGGGGCTACGAGCAGTACTTC. It yields the protein CASSLRGSGGYEQYF.